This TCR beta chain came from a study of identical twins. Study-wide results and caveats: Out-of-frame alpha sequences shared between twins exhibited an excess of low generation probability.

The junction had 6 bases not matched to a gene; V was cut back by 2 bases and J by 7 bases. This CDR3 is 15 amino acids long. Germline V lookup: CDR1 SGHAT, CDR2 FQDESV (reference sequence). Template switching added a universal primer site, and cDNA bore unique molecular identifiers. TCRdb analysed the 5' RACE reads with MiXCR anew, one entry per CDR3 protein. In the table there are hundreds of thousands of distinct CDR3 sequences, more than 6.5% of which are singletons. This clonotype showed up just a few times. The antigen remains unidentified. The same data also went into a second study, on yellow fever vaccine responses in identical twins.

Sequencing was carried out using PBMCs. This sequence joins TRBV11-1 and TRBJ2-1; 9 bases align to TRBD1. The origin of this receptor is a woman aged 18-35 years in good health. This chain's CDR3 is CASSLNRGRWNEQFF. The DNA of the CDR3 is TGTGCCAGCAGCTTAAACAGGGGGCGCTGGAATGAGCAGTTCTTC.